What follows describes a single T cell receptor (beta chain). Its specificity is not known. The sample is drawn from a study of cytomegalovirus exposure and HLA in healthy donors. About the study: Drawn from HLA-typed donors, around 85 million unique TCRs were held in an early data release. Study-level results: Most likely, a cluster of highly shared sequence variants arose as a sequencing artifact. Rare TCR sequences dominated, though some public TCRs recurred in many donors.

PCR involved 60 Vbeta and 13 Jbeta primers. TCRdb's copy holds only in-frame clones and misses some; the assay was immunoSEQ multiplex PCR. This sample yields 220,000 or so clones, of which 70% to 85% are seen a single time; about 1.8% belongs to the top ten. Germline assignment: CDR1 MDHEN and CDR2 SYDVKM. Trimming took off 0 bases at V and 3 bases at J, with 6 bases between the two ends. CDR3 length: 13 amino acids. The sequencing input was PBMCs. The gene calls are TRBV28 and TRBJ2-7; D remains unclear. The sequence was collected from a man in his forties or fifties in good health and CMV-seronegative. The CDR3 DNA reads as TGTGCCAGCAGTTTATGGTCACTCTACGAGCAGTACTTC. It is translated as CASSLWSLYEQYF.